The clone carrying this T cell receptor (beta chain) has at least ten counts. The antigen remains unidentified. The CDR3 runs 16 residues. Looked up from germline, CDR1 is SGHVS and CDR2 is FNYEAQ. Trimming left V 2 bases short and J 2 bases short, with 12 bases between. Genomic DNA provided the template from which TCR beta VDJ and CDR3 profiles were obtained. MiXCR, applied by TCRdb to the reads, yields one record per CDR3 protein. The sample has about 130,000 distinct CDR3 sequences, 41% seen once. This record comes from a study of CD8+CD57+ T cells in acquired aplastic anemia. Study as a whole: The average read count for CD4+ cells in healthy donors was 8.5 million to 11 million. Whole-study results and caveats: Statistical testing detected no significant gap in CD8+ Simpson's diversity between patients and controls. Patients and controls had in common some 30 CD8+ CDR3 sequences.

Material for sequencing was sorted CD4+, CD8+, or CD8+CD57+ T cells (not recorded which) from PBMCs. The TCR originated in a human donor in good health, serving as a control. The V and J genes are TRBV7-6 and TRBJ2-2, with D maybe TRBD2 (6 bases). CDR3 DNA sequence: TGTGCCAGCAGCTTATACGGCGGGACCAACACCGGGGAGCTGTTTTTT. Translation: CASSLYGGTNTGELFF.